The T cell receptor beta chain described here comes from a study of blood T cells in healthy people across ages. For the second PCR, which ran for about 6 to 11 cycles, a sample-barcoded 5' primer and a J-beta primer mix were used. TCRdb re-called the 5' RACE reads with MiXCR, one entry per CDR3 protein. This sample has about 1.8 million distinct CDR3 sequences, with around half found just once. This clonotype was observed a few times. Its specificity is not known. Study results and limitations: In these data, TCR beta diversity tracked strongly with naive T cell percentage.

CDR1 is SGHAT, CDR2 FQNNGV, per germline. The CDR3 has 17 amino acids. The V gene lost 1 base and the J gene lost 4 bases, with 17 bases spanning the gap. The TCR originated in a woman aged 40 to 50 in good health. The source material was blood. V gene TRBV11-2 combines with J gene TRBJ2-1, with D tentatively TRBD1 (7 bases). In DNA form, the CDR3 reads TGTGCCAGCAGCTTAGGGGGCCGGGCAGGGGGGTACAATGAGCAGTTCTTC. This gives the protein CASSLGGRAGGYNEQFF.